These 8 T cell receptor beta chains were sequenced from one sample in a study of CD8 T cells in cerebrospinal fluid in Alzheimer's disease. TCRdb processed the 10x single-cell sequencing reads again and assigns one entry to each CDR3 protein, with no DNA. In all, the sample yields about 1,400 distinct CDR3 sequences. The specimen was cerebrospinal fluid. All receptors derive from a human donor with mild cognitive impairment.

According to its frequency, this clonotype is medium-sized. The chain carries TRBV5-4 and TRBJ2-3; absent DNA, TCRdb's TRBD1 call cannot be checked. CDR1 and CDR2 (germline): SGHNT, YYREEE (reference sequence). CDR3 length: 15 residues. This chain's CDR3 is CASSLGGAGTDTQYF.

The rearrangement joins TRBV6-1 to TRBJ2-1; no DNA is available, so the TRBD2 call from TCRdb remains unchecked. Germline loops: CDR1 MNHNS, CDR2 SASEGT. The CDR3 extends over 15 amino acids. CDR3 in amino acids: CASSGGTSAYNEQFF.

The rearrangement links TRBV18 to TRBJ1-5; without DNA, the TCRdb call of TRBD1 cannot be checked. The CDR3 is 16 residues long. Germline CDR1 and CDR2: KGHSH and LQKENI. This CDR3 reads CASSPAGVGSNQPQHF. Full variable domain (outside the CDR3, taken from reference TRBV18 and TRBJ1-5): NAGVMQNPRHLVRRRGQEARLRCSPMKGHSHVYWYRQLPEEGLKFMVYLQKENIIDESGMPKERFSAEFPKEGPSILRIQQVVRGDSAAYFCASSPAGVGSNQPQHFGDGTRLSIL.

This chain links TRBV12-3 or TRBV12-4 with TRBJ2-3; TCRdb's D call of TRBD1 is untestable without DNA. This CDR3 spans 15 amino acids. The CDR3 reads CASRPETRITDTQYF.

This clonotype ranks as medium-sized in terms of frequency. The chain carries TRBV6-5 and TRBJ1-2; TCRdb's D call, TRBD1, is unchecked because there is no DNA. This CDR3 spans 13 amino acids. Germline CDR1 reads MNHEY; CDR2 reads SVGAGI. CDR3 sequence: CASSKTGNYGYTF.

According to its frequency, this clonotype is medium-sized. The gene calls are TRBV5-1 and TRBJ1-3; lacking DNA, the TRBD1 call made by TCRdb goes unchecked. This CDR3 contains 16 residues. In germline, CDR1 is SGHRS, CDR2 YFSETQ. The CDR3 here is CASSLGQETSGNTIYF. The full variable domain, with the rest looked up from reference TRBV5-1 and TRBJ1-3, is KAGVTQTPRYLIKTRGQQVTLSCSPISGHRSVSWYQQTPGQGLQFLFEYFSETQRNKGNFPGRFSGRQFSNSRSEMNVSTLELGDSALYLCASSLGQETSGNTIYFGEGSWLTVV.

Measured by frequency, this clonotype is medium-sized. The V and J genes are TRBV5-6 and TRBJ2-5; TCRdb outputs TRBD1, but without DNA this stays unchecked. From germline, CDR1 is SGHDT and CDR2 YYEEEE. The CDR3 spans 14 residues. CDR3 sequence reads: CASKEGVWSETQYF.

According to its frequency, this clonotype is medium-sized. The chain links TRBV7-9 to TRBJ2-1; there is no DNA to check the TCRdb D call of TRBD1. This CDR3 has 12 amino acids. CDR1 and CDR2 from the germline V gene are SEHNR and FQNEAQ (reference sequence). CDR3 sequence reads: CASTPWDNEQFF. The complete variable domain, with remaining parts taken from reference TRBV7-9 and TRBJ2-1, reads DTGVSQNPRHKITKRGQNVTFRCDPISEHNRLYWYRQTLGQGPEFLTYFQNEAQLEKSRLLSDRFSAERPKGSFSTLEIQRTEQGDSAMYLCASTPWDNEQFFGPGTRLTVL.